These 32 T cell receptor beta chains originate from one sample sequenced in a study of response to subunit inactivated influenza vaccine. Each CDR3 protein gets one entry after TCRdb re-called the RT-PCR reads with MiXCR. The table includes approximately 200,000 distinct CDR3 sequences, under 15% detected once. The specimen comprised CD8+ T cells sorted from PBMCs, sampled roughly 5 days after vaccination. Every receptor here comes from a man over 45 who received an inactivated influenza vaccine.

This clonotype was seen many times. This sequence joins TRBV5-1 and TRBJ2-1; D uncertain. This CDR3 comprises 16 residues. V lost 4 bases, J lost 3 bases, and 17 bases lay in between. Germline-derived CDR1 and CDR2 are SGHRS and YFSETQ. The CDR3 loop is CASSLLIWVSYNEQFF. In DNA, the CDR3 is TGCGCCAGCAGCCTACTGATCTGGGTTAGCTACAATGAGCAGTTCTTC.

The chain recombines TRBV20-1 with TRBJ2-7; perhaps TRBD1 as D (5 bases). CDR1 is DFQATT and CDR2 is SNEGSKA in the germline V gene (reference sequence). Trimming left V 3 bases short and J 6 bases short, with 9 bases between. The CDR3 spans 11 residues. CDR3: CSARVGAEQYF. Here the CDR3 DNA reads TGCAGTGCTAGGGTAGGGGCCGAGCAGTACTTC.

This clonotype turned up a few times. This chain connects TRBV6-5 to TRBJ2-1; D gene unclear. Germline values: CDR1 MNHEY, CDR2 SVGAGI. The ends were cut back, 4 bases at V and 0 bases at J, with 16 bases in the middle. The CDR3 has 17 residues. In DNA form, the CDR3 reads TGTGCCAGCAGTTCCCGACTGGACGTTAGCTCCTACAATGAGCAGTTCTTC. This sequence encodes CASSSRLDVSSYNEQFF.

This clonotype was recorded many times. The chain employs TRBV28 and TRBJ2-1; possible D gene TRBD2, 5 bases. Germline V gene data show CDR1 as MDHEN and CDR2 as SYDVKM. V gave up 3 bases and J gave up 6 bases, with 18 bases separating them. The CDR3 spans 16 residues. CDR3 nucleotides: TGTGCCAGCAGTTTCTCAAGCGGAGGCGGTTCCAATGAGCAGTTCTTC. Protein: CASSFSSGGGSNEQFF.

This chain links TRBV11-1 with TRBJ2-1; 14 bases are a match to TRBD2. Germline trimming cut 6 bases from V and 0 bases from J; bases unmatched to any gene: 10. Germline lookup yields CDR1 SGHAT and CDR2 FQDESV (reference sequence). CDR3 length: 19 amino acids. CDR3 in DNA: TGTGCCAGCAGTTCGGGACTAGCGGGAGCAACCTCCTCCTACAATGAGCAGTTCTTC. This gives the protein CASSSGLAGATSSYNEQFF.

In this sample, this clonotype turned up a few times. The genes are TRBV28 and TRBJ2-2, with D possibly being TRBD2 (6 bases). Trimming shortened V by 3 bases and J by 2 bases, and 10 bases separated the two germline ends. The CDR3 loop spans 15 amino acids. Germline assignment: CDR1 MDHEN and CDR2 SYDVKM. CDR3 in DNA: TGTGCCAGCAGTTTGAGCGGGCTAAACACCGGGGAGCTGTTTTTT. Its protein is CASSLSGLNTGELFF.

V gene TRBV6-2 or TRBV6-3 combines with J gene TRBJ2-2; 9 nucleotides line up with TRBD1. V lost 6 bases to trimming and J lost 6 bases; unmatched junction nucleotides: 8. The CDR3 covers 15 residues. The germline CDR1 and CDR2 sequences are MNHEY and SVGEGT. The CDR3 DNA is TGTGCCAGCAGGCCCGGGACAGGGTGGCCCGGGGAGCTGTTTTTT. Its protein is CASRPGTGWPGELFF.

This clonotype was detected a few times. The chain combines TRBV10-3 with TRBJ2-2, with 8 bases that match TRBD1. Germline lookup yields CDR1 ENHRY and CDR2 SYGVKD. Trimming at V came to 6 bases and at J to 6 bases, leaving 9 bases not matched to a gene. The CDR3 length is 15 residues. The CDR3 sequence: CAISGLDREAGELFF. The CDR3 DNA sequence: TGTGCCATCAGCGGCCTGGACAGGGAGGCCGGGGAGCTGTTTTTT.

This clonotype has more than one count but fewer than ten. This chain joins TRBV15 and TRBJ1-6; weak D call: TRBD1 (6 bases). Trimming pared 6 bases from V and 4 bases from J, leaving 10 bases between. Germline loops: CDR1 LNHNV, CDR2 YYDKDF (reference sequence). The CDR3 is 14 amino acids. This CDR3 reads CATSRRGYNSPLHF. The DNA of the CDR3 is TGTGCCACCAGTCGGAGGGGGTATAATTCACCCCTCCACTTT.

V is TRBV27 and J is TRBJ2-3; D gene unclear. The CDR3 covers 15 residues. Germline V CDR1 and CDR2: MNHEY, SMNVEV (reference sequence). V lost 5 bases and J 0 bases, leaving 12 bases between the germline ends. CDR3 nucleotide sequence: TGTGCCAGCAGTATTATCGGCCCTAGCACAGATACGCAGTATTTT. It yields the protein CASSIIGPSTDTQYF.

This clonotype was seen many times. The CDR3 loop is CASIRTSGRAEQFF. DNA for the CDR3: TGTGCCAGCATCAGGACTAGCGGGAGAGCTGAGCAGTTCTTC. V is TRBV12-3 or TRBV12-4 and J is TRBJ2-1, with 13 nucleotides matching TRBD2. This CDR3 comprises 14 residues. Germline trimming cut 7 bases from V and 9 bases from J; bases unmatched to any gene: 6.

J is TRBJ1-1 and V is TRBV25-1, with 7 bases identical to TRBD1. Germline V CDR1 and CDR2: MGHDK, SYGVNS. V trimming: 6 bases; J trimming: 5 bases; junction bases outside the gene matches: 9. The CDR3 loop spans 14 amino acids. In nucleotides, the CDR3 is TGTGCCAGCAGGTTAGGGGGCGGAGGGACTGAAGCTTTCTTT. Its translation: CASRLGGGGTEAFF.

CDR3 sequence (DNA): TGTGCCAGCAGTCCAGGGGGAGGATTAGATACGCAGTATTTT. Its translation is CASSPGGGLDTQYF. This sequence joins TRBV6-1 and TRBJ2-3; D is perhaps TRBD1 (7 bases). CDR1 and CDR2 from the germline V gene are MNHNS and SASEGT. The CDR3 is 14 amino acids. Trimming stripped 5 bases from V and 5 bases from J, with 14 bases between.

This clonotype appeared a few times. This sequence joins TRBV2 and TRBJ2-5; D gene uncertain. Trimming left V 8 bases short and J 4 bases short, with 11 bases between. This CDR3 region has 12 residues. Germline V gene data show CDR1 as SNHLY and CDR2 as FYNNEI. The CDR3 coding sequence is TGTGCCAGCTCCGGTGCCCGAGAGACCCAGTACTTC. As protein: CASSGARETQYF. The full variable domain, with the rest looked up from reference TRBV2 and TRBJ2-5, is EPEVTQTPSHQVTQMGQEVILRCVPISNHLYFYWYRQILGQKVEFLVSFYNNEISEKSEIFDDQFSVERPDGSNFTLKIRSTKLEDSAMYFCASSGARETQYFGPGTRLLVL.

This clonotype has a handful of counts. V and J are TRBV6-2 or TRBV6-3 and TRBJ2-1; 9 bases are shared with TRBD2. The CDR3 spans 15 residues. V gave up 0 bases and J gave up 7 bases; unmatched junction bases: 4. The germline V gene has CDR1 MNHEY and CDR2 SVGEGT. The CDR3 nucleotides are TGTGCCAGCAGTTACTCAGGAGCGGGAGGAAATGAGCAGTTCTTC. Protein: CASSYSGAGGNEQFF.

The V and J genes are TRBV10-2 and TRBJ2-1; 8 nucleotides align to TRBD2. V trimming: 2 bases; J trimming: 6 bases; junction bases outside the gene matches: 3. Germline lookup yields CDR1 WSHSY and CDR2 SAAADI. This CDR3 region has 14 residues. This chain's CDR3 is CASSEGRGGNEQFF. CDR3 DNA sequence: TGCGCCAGCAGTGAGGGACGGGGGGGCAATGAGCAGTTCTTC.

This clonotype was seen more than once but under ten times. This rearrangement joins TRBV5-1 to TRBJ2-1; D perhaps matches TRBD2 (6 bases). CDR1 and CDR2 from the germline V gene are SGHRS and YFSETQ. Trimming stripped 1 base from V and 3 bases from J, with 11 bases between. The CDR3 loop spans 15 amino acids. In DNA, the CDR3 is TGCGCCAGCAGCTTGACGGCGGGACTCTACAATGAGCAGTTCTTC. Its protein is CASSLTAGLYNEQFF.

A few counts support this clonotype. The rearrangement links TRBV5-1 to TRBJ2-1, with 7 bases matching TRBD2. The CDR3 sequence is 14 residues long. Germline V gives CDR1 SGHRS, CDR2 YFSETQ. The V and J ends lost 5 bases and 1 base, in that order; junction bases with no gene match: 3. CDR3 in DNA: TGCGCCAGCAGGCCGGGACTATCCTACAATGAGCAGTTCTTC. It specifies CASRPGLSYNEQFF.

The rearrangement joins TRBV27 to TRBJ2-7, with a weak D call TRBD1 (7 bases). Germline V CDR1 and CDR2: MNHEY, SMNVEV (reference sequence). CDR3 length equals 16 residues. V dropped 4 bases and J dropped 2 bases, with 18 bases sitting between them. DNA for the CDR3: TGTGCCAGCAGTTCCTCCCCCAGGGGGGCAACCTACGAGCAGTACTTC. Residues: CASSSSPRGATYEQYF.

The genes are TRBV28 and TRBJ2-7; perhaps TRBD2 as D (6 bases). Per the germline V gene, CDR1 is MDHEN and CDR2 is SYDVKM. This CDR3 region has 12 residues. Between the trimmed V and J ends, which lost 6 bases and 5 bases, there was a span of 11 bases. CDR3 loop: CASRIRRDEQYF. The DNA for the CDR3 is TGTGCCAGCAGAATACGGAGGGACGAGCAGTACTTC.

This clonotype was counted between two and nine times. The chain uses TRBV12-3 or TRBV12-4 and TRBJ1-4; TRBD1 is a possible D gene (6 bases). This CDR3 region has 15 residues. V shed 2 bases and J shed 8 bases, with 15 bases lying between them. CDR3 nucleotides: TGTGCCAGCAGTTTATCCCAGGGGCTAGGGGAAAAACTGTTTTTT. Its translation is CASSLSQGLGEKLFF.

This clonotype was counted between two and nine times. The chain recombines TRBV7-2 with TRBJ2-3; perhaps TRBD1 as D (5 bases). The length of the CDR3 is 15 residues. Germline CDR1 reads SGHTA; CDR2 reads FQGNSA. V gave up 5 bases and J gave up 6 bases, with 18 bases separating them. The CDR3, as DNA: TGTGCCAGCAGCACTACCAGGGCGACCGGGGATACGCAGTATTTT. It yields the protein CASSTTRATGDTQYF. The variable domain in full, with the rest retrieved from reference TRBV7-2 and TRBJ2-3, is GAGVSQSPSNKVTEKGKDVELRCDPISGHTALYWYRQSLGQGLEFLIYFQGNSAPDKSGLPSDRFSAERTGGSVSTLTIQRTQQEDSAVYLCASSTTRATGDTQYFGPGTRLTVL.

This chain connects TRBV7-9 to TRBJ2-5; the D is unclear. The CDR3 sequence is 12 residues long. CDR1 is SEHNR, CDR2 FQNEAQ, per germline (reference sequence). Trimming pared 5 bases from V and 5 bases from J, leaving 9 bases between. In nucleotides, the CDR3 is TGTGCCAGCAGCCACTACTTGGAGACCCAGTACTTC. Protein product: CASSHYLETQYF.

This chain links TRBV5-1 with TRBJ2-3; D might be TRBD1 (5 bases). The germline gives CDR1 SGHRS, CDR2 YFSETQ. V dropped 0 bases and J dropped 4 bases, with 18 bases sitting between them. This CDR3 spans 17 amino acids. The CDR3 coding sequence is TGCGCCAGCAGCTTGGCCCTCGTTCAGGGAAGGCCAGATACGCAGTATTTT. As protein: CASSLALVQGRPDTQYF. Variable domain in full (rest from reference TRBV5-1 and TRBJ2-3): KAGVTQTPRYLIKTRGQQVTLSCSPISGHRSVSWYQQTPGQGLQFLFEYFSETQRNKGNFPGRFSGRQFSNSRSEMNVSTLELGDSALYLCASSLALVQGRPDTQYFGPGTRLTVL.

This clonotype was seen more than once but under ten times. CDR3 nucleotide sequence: TGTGCCAGTACAGGGCGGATCGATACGCAGTATTTT. Protein sequence: CASTGRIDTQYF. The chain recombines TRBV2 with TRBJ2-3, with D perhaps matching TRBD1 (6 bases). Looked up from germline, CDR1 is SNHLY and CDR2 is FYNNEI. CDR3 size: 12 residues. V was shortened by 9 bases and J by 6 bases, with 13 bases between the two germline ends. Filled out from reference TRBV2 and TRBJ2-3, the complete variable domain reads EPEVTQTPSHQVTQMGQEVILRCVPISNHLYFYWYRQILGQKVEFLVSFYNNEISEKSEIFDDQFSVERPDGSNFTLKIRSTKLEDSAMYFCASTGRIDTQYFGPGTRLTVL.

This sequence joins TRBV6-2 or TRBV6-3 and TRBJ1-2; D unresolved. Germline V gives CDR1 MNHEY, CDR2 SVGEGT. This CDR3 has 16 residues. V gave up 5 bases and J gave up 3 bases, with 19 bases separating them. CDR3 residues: CASSHLGLFADYGYTF. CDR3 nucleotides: TGTGCCAGCAGTCACCTCGGGCTTTTTGCGGACTATGGCTACACCTTC.

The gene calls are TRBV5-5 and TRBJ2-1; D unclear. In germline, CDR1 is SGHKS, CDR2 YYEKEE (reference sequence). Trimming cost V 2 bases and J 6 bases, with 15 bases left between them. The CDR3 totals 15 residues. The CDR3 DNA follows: TGTGCCAGCAGCTTTGTCTTTTTCGGTTCCAATGAGCAGTTCTTC. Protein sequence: CASSFVFFGSNEQFF.

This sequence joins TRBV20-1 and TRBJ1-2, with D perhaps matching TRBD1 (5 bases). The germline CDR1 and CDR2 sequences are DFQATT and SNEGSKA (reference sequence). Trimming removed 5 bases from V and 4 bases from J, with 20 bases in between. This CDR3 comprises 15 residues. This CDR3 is CSASPLGGWSYGYTF. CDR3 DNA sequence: TGCAGTGCTTCGCCCTTGGGGGGGTGGAGCTATGGCTACACCTTC.

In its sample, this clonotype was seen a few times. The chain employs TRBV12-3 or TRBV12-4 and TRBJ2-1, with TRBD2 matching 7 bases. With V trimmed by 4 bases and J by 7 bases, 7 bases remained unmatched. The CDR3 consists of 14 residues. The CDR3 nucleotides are TGTGCCAGCAGTTGGGCGGGAGTTGATAATGAGCAGTTCTTC. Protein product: CASSWAGVDNEQFF.

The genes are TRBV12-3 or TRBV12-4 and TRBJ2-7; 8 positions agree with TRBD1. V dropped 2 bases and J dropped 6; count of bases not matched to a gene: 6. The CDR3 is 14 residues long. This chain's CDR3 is CASSLRQGAGEQYF. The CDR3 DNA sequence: TGTGCCAGCAGTTTAAGGCAGGGGGCCGGCGAGCAGTACTTC.

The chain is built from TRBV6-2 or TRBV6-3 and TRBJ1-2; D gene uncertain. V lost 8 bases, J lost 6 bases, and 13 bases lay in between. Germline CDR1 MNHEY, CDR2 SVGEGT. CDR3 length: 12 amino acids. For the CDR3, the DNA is TGTGCCAGCCTGGGCCCTTCCCATGGCTACACCTTC. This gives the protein CASLGPSHGYTF.

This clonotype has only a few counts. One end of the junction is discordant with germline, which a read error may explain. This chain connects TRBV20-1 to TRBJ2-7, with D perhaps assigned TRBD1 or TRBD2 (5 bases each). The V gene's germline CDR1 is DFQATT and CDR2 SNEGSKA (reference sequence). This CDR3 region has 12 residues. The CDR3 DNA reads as TGCAGTGCCCCCGGACGAGGGCCAGGGAAGAGCTTC. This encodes CSAPGRGPGKSF.